This T cell receptor (beta chain) was captured by sequencing in a study of blood T cell repertoires in COVID-19. This clone came up once. Sequenced by immunoSEQ multiplex PCR; TCRdb stores in-frame clones only, minus some. The sample carries some 200,000 clones, 80% to 90% recorded once. This CDR3 has 16 amino acids. The germline V gene encodes CDR1 SGHRS and CDR2 YFSETQ. The V end lost 0 bases, the J end lost 1 base, and 8 bases lay between the germline ends. The specimen was peripheral blood. V and J are TRBV5-1 and TRBJ2-6; weak D call: TRBD2 (5 bases). The sequence came from a man aged 40-49 years with active or convalescent COVID-19. The DNA for the CDR3 is TGCGCCAGCAGCTTGGGTCCGGGGTCTGGGGCCAACGTCCTGACTTTC. Its protein product is CASSLGPGSGANVLTF.